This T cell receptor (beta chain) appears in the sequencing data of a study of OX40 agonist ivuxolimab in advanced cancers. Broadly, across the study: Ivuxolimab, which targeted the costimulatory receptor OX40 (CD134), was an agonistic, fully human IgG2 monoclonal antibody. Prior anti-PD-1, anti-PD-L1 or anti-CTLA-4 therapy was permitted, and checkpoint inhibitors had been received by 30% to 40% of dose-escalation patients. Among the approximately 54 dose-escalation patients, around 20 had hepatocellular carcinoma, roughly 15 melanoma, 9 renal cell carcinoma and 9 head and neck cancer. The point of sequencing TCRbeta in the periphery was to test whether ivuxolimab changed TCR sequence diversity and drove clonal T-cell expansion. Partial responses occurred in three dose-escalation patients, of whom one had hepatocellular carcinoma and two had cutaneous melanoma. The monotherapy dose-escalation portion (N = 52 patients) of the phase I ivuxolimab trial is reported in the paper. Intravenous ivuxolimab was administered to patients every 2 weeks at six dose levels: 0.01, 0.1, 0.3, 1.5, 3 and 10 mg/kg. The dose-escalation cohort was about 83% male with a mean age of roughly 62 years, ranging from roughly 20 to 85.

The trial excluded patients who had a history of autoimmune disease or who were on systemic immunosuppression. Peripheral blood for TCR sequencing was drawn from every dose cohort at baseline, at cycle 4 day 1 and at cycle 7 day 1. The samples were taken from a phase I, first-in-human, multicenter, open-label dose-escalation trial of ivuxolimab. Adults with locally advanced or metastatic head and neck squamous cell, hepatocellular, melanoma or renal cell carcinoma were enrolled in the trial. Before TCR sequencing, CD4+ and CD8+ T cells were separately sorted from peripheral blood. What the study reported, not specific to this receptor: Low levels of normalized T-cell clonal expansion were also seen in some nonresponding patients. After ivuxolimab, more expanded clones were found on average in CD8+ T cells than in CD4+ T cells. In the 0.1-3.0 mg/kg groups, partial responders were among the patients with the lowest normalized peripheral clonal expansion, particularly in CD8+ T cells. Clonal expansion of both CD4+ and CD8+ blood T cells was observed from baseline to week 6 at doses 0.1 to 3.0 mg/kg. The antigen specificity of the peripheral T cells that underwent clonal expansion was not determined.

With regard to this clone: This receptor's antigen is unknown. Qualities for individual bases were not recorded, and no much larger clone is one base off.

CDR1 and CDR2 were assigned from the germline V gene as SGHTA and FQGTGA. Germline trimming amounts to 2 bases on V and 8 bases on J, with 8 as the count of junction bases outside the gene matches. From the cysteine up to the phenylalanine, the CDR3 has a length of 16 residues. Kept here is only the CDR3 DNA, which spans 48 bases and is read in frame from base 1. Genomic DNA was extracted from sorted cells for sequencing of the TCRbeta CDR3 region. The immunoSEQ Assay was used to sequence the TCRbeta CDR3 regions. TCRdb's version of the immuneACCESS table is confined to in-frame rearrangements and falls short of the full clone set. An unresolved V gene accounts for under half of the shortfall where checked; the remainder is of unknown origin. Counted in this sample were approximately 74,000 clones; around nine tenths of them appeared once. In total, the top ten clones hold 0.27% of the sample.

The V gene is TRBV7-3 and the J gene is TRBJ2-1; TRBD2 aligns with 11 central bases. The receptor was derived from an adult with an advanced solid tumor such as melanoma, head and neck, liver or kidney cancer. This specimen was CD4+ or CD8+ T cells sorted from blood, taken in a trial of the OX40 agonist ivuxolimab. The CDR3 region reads CASSLGLIAGGDEQFF. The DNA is TGTGCCAGCAGCTTAGGATTAATAGCGGGAGGGGATGAGCAGTTCTTC.